A single sample is the source of the 10 T cell receptor beta chains below, sequenced in a study of T cell repertoires in cytomegalovirus infection (dated by TCRdb to between 2018 and 2021). The intended sense of this specimen's treatment or condition label: in vitro stimulation with specific CMV peptide epitopes to enrich CMV-specific T cells. These receptors' antigens are unknown. Sequencing was carried out with an Illumina HiSeq 1500. TCRdb applied fastp at Q25 and MiXCR to the public reads, then kept only in-frame beta chains. Rows with a matching CDR3 protein are joined into one entry that keeps the most common DNA and genes. Within this sample are about 830,000 distinct CDR3 sequences, with less than 35% of them counted one time only. The ten largest clones capture around 12% of the sample. The sequencing used cultured CD8+ T cells from PBMCs, collected from culture after CMV antigen stimulation. Receptor source: a human donor in good health (CMV status not recorded). Some clones in this sample may be carry-over from other donors' samples.

This clonotype has only a few counts. The rearrangement uses TRBV7-6 and TRBJ1-4; 9 bases agree with TRBD1. The CDR3 is 19 amino acids. J was trimmed by 2 bases and V by 4 bases; bases with no gene match: 14. CDR1 and CDR2 from the germline V gene are SGHVS and FNYEAQ. As DNA, the CDR3 is TGTGCCAGCAGCTCGACTACCGGGACAGGGTCTGGGACTAATGAAAAACTGTTTTTT. It yields the protein CASSSTTGTGSGTNEKLFF.

The rearrangement links TRBV10-2 to TRBJ2-1, with TRBD2 identical over 12 bases. This CDR3 has 18 amino acids. V shed 2 bases, J shed 8 bases, and the junction held 13 bases outside the gene matches. The germline gives CDR1 WSHSY, CDR2 SAAADI. CDR3 residues: CASSEPYVLAGGWDEQFF. The DNA for the CDR3 is TGCGCCAGCAGTGAGCCTTACGTACTAGCGGGGGGATGGGATGAGCAGTTCTTC.

The chain employs TRBV6-6 and TRBJ1-2; TRBD1 matches at 11 bases. This CDR3 contains 15 residues. J lost 8 bases, V lost 6 bases, and 11 bases had no gene match. Germline CDR1 MNHNY, CDR2 SVGAGI (reference sequence). CDR3 DNA sequence: TGTGCCAGCAGATCCCGGGACAGGGGGAGGGGAGGCTACACCTTC. Residues: CASRSRDRGRGGYTF.

The chain recombines TRBV6-1 with TRBJ2-6, with D uncertain. Between the trimmed V and J ends, which lost 2 bases and 0 bases, there was a span of 17 bases. Per the germline V gene, CDR1 is MNHNS and CDR2 is SASEGT. CDR3 size: 19 residues. Here the CDR3 DNA reads TGTGCCAGCAGTGAAAACTCCCCCACTTTATCCTCTGGGGCCAACGTCCTGACTTTC. It translates to CASSENSPTLSSGANVLTF.

This clonotype was counted a few times. The J gene is TRBJ2-1, the V gene TRBV7-9; TRBD1 aligns across 9 bases. The CDR3 has 15 residues. Trimming took 4 bases from V and 8 from J; bases not matched to a gene: 9. CDR1 is SEHNR, CDR2 FQNEAQ, per germline (reference sequence). The chain's CDR3 is CASSSPGQGGHEQFF. The CDR3 nucleotides are TGTGCCAGCAGCTCCCCGGGACAGGGTGGCCATGAGCAGTTCTTC. The complete variable domain, with remaining parts taken from reference TRBV7-9 and TRBJ2-1, reads DTGVSQNPRHKITKRGQNVTFRCDPISEHNRLYWYRQTLGQGPEFLTYFQNEAQLEKSRLLSDRFSAERPKGSFSTLEIQRTEQGDSAMYLCASSSPGQGGHEQFFGPGTRLTVL.

The gene calls are TRBV15 and TRBJ2-1; D is unclear. The CDR3 loop spans 15 amino acids. Germline CDR1 reads LNHNV; CDR2 reads YYDKDF (reference sequence). Trimming took off 6 bases at V and 6 bases at J, with 18 bases between the two ends. The CDR3 DNA is TGTGCCACCAGTAAGATGACTGTTCCTTGCAATGAGCAGTTCTTC. Translation gives CATSKMTVPCNEQFF.

V usage is TRBV27 and J usage is TRBJ2-2; 10 nucleotides agree with TRBD2. Germline CDR1 is MNHEY and CDR2 is SMNVEV (reference sequence). The CDR3 runs 19 residues. V lost 3 bases and J lost 5; bases outside the gene matches: 15. The CDR3 is CASSFQTAGGPGLTGELFF. CDR3 bases: TGTGCCAGCAGTTTCCAGACAGCGGGGGGGCCGGGTCTGACCGGGGAGCTGTTTTTT.

This clonotype was counted only a few times. The rearrangement links TRBV6-1 to TRBJ1-4, with D possibly being TRBD1 (6 bases). This CDR3 comprises 15 residues. Germline V CDR1 and CDR2: MNHNS, SASEGT. Trimming stripped 6 bases from V and 4 bases from J, with 15 bases between. The CDR3 DNA reads as TGTGCCAGCAGGAAACAGGGAGTCGGTAATGAAAAACTGTTTTTT. Protein sequence: CASRKQGVGNEKLFF.

The chain is built from TRBV7-4 and TRBJ2-1; D ambiguous. With 3 bases removed from V and 5 bases from J, the gap between germline ends came to 14 bases. Germline V gene data show CDR1 as SGHVT and CDR2 as SQSDAQ. This CDR3 comprises 15 residues. The CDR3 nucleotides are TGTGCCAGCAGCTTGAGTCGCCGGCAAGACAATGAGCAGTTCTTC. This codes for CASSLSRRQDNEQFF.

The gene calls are TRBV6-2 or TRBV6-3 and TRBJ2-1; 7 nucleotides line up with TRBD1. CDR1 and CDR2 from the germline V gene are MNHEY and SVGEGT. The CDR3 spans 15 residues. V gave up 6 bases and J gave up 2 bases; unmatched junction bases: 7. CDR3 protein: CASSPGGITYNEQFF. As DNA, the CDR3 is TGTGCCAGCAGCCCAGGGGGAATCACCTACAATGAGCAGTTCTTC.